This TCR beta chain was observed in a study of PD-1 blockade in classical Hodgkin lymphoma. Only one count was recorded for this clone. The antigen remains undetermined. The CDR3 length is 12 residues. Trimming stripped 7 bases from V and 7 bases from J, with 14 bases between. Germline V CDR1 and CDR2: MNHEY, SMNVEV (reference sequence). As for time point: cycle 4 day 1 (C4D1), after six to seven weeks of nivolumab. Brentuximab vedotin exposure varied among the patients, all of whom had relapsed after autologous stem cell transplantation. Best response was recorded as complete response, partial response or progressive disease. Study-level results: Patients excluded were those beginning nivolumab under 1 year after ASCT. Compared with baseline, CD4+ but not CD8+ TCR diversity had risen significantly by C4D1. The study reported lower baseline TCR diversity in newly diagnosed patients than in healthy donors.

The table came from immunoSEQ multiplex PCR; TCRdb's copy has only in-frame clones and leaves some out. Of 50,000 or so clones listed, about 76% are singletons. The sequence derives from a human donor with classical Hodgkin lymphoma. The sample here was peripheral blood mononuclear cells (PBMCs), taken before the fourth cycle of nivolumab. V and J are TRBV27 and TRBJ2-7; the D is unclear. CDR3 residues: CASKESGREQYF. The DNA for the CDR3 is TGTGCCAGCAAGGAATCCGGTAGGGAGCAGTACTTC.